This T cell receptor (beta chain) was profiled in a study of blood T cell repertoires in COVID-19. Study details: In each case, the material was cDNA or gDNA derived from T cells, B-cell-depleted T cells, or PBMCs.

Patients at the Seattle site were enrolled during active infection and followed longitudinally. The CDR3 is 15 residues long. Germline V gives CDR1 SGHNT, CDR2 YYREEE (reference sequence). The trim removed 4 bases at V and 1 base at J, leaving 5 bases unmatched. Data came from immunoSEQ multiplex PCR; TCRdb stores just in-frame clones and leaves some out. The sample gives 99,000 or so clones, 85% to 90% of which show up once; roughly 2.1% is in the top ten. This receptor was taken from a man in his forties or fifties with COVID-19, enrolled during active disease. The V and J genes are TRBV5-4 and TRBJ1-3; 7 bases map to TRBD1. The sample taken for sequencing was peripheral blood. The CDR3 DNA is TGTGCCAGCAGCACGGGGACAGCGTCTGGAAACACCATATATTTT. Residues: CASSTGTASGNTIYF.